The next 3 T cell receptor beta chains were all read from a single sample in a study of OX40 agonist ivuxolimab in advanced cancers. Data came from immunoSEQ multiplex PCR; TCRdb stores just in-frame clones and leaves some out. The data show nearly 45,000 clones, approximately 80% seen once. The sample was CD4+ or CD8+ T cells sorted from blood, taken in a trial of the OX40 agonist ivuxolimab. These receptors were obtained from an adult with an advanced solid tumor such as melanoma, head and neck, liver or kidney cancer.

CDR3 region: CATSRGGRTSGLYEQYF. The CDR3 nucleotides read TGTGCCACCAGCAGAGGGGGACGGACTAGCGGGTTGTACGAGCAGTACTTC. The chain links TRBV15 to TRBJ2-7; 11 bases are shared with TRBD2. This CDR3 region has 17 residues. Germline CDR1 LNHNV, CDR2 YYDKDF (reference sequence). Trimming removed 1 base from V and 4 bases from J; junction bases left unmatched: 9.

This chain joins TRBV7-8 and TRBJ2-2; D not certain. The length of the CDR3 is 16 residues. Germline V gives CDR1 SGHVS, CDR2 FQNEAQ. With 5 bases removed from V and 1 base from J, the gap between germline ends came to 14 bases. CDR3 in amino acids: CASSESRVENTGELFF. For the CDR3, the DNA is TGTGCCAGCAGCGAGAGTAGGGTTGAGAACACCGGGGAGCTGTTTTTT. Looking up the rest from reference TRBV7-8 and TRBJ2-2 gives the full variable domain: GAGVSQSPRYKVAKRGQDVALRCDPISGHVSLFWYQQALGQGPEFLTYFQNEAQLDKSGLPSDRFFAERPEGSVSTLKIQRTQQEDSAVYLCASSESRVENTGELFFGEGSRLTVL.

V is TRBV7-2 and J is TRBJ2-7; possibly TRBD2 for D (6 bases). The CDR3 has 15 residues. V was trimmed by 3 bases and J by 4 bases, leaving 16 bases between them. Per germline, CDR1 SGHTA and CDR2 FQGNSA. CDR3 sequence reads: CASSLFGSLLYEQYF. DNA for the CDR3: TGTGCCAGCAGCTTGTTCGGGAGTTTGCTGTACGAGCAGTACTTC.